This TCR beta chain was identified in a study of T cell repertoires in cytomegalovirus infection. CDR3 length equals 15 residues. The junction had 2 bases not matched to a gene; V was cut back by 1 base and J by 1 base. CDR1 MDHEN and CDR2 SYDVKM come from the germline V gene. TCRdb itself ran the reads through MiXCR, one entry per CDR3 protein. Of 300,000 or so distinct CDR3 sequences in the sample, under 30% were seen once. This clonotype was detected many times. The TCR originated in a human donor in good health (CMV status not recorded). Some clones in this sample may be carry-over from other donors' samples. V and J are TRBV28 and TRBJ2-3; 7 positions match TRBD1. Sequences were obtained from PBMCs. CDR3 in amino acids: CASSLFTGGTDTQYF. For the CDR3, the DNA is TGTGCCAGCAGTTTATTCACAGGGGGCACAGATACGCAGTATTTT.